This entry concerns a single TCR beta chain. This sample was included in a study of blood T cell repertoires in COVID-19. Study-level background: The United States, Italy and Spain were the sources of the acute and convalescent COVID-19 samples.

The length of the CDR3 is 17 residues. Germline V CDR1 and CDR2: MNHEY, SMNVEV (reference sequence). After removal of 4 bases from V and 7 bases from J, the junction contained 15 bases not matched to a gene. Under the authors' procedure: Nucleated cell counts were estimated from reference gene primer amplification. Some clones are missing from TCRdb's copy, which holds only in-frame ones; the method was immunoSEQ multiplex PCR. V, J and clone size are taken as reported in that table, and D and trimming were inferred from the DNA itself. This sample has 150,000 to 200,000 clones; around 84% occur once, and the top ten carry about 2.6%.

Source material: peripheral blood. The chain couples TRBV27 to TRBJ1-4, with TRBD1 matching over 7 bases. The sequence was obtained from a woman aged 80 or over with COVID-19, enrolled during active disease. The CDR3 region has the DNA TGTGCCAGCAGTTCCACAGGGGTGGCGTGGGATCTTGAAAAACTGTTTTTT. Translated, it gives CASSSTGVAWDLEKLFF.